This T cell receptor beta chain was recovered during a study of post-analysis software for immune sequencing data. Study in general: The disease courses covered relapsing-remitting, secondary progressive and progressive-relapsing multiple sclerosis.

V lost 3 bases, J lost 5 bases, and 4 bases stayed unmatched. Germline V CDR1 and CDR2: SGHRS, YFSETQ. The CDR3 extends over 15 amino acids. Remarks on this clonotype: As yet, its antigen is unknown.

The study, taken as a whole, reports: Among 5 or 6 TRBV segments more frequent in patients than controls were TRBV5-6, TRBV5-1 and TRBV20-1.

Researchers reported that TCR beta cDNA libraries carried unique molecular identifiers. TCRdb re-called the PCR reads with MiXCR, one entry per CDR3 protein. The sample gives about 820,000 distinct CDR3 sequences, roughly half of which show up once; about 4.8% is in the top ten. The TCR sequence derives from a girl aged 5-17 years with multiple sclerosis. Sequencing used blood. The chain couples TRBV5-1 to TRBJ2-1, with 11 bases matching TRBD2. The CDR3 sequence is CASSSGLAEDNEQFF. The CDR3 nucleotides read TGCGCCAGCAGCTCGGGACTAGCGGAGGACAATGAGCAGTTCTTC.